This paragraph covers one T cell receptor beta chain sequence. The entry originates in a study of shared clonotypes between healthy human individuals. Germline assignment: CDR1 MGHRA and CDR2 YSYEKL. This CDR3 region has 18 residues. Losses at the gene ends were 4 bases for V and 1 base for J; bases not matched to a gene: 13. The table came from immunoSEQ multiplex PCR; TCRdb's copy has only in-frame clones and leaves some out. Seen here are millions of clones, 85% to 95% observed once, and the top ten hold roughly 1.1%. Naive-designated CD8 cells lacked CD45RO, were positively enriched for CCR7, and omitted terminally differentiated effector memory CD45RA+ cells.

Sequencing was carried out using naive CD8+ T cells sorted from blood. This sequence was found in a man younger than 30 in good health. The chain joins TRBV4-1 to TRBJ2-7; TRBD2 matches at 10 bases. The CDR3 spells CASSLFPLAGALSYEQYF. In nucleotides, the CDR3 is TGCGCCAGCAGCCTTTTCCCCCTAGCGGGGGCCCTATCCTACGAGCAGTACTTC.